This entry is about one T cell receptor beta chain. No cognate antigen has been identified for it. No much larger clone is present one base from it, and per-base qualities are unavailable. These data are taken from a study of blood T cell repertoires in COVID-19 (dated by TCRdb to about 2020). General notes on the study: Samples from collaborators originated in the United States, Italy and Spain and spanned both the acute and convalescent phases of COVID-19. The material from the prospective study consisted of cDNA or gDNA derived from T cells, B-cell-depleted T cells, or PBMCs. The dataset comprised deeply sampled blood TCRbeta repertoires from subjects exposed to, actively infected with, or recovered from COVID-19. The repertoires were released in a freely available public database intended as a resource for research on the immune response to SARS-CoV-2. The samples were drawn from two sources: the first 160 participants of the ongoing ImmuneRACE study, and 1,000 to 1,500 subjects contributed by 6 global collaborators. The sample metadata nearly always contained a de-identified subject ID, COVID-19 status, age in years and sex. Where HLA class I and class II types were available, the types were taken from metadata supplied by the sample provider, not from assay-based typing.

Another Seattle source contributed samples from volunteer blood donors who had recovered from COVID-19. The collaborating institutions used their own protocols to collect whole blood in K2EDTA tubes. Collaborator samples were shipped for TCRbeta analysis as frozen whole blood, isolated PBMCs, or DNA extracted from either sample type. TCRbeta CDR3 regions were amplified from genomic DNA by means of the immunoSEQ Assay, a bias-controlled multiplex PCR. Per the source publication's procedure: The number of nucleated cells in each sample was estimated from the amplification of reference gene primers within the assay. Sequence reads were collapsed and filtered to measure the absolute abundance of every unique TCRbeta CDR3 rearrangement. Productive Simpson clonality was computed per sample as the square root of Simpson's diversity index over productive rearrangements. TCRdb obtained this table from immuneACCESS and retained in-frame rearrangements with V and J assigned. These tables miss some clones; where compared with another copy, unresolved V genes account for less than half of the shortfall, and the remainder is unexplained. V, J and clone size derive from that table, while D and trimming were established from the DNA sequence. The sample contains fewer than 250,000 clones, 88% of them found a single time. Together, the top ten hold 6.2% of the sample.

CDR1 is given as SGHAT and CDR2 as FQNNGV, both from the germline V gene. The CDR3 spans 13 residues, from the cysteine through the phenylalanine. Just CDR3 DNA is preserved here, 39 bases in frame from base 1. Between the V and J ends, shortened by 5 bases and 2 bases respectively, the junction contains 9 bases. Overall results and qualifications from the work: The quantity of clinical and demographic metadata differed by source and by participant and was supplied without curation.

The TCR originated in a woman between 40 and 50 years old who had recovered from COVID-19. The sample consisted of peripheral blood. The chain links TRBV11-2 with TRBJ2-5; D gene: possibly TRBD2, on 5 matching bases. This receptor has the CDR3 CASSLAFQETQYF. The nucleotide sequence reads as follows: TGTGCCAGCAGCCTAGCATTTCAAGAGACCCAGTACTTC.